The 24 T cell receptor beta chains below come from one sample, sequenced in a study of T cell changes during pregnancy in multiple sclerosis. Libraries were prepared by immunoSEQ multiplex PCR; TCRdb keeps only in-frame clonotypes and omits some of them. Here the sample spans 100,000 or so clones, around 90% being singletons. The input for sequencing was peripheral blood, taken in the second trimester of pregnancy. Source of these receptors: a female donor with multiple sclerosis, enrolled in a pregnancy study.

As concerns this clone: The sample holds other DNA sequences that translate to the same CDR3. The chain is built from TRBV18 and TRBJ2-1; 9 bases agree with TRBD2. The CDR3 covers 15 residues. CDR1 is KGHSH and CDR2 is LQKENI in the germline V gene. Trimming removed 0 bases from V and 5 bases from J; junction bases left unmatched: 2. The CDR3 loop is CASSPPSGGHNEQFF. DNA for the CDR3: TGTGCCAGCTCACCACCTAGCGGGGGCCACAATGAGCAGTTCTTC.

The V and J genes are TRBV5-4 and TRBJ2-7, with D possibly TRBD2 on 5 matching bases. Germline-derived CDR1 and CDR2 are SGHNT and YYREEE (reference sequence). V lost 4 bases, J lost 2 bases, and 16 bases lay in between. This CDR3 is 15 amino acids long. The CDR3 loop is CASSPNPGVTYEQYF. The CDR3 nucleotides read TGTGCCAGCAGCCCCAACCCCGGGGTGACCTACGAGCAGTACTTC.

This CDR3 is CASSSGQGARGYTF. CDR3 nucleotides: TGTGCCAGCAGCTCGGGACAGGGGGCTCGTGGCTACACCTTC. This sequence joins TRBV13 and TRBJ1-2, with 12 bases lining up with TRBD1. V trimming: 4 bases; J trimming: 7 bases; junction bases outside the gene matches: 4. The CDR3 has 14 residues. The germline CDR1 and CDR2 sequences are PRHDT and FYEKMQ (reference sequence).

This clone was counted once. The chain links TRBV7-2 to TRBJ2-5, with no clear D. Trimming took off 5 bases at V and 0 bases at J, with 10 bases between the two ends. Germline V gene sequence: CDR1 SGHTA, CDR2 FQGNSA. This CDR3 is built from 14 residues. The CDR3 region has the DNA TGTGCCAGCAGCCCTCCAGCGCACCAAGAGACCCAGTACTTC. Translated, it gives CASSPPAHQETQYF.

V is TRBV14 and J is TRBJ2-3; D is unclear. This CDR3 is 14 amino acids long. Germline values: CDR1 SGHDN, CDR2 FVKESK. The ends were cut back, 5 bases at V and 0 bases at J, with 9 bases in the middle. The CDR3 nucleotides are TGTGCCAGCAGCGGCTGGCGGAGCACAGATACGCAGTATTTT. It encodes CASSGWRSTDTQYF.

The rearrangement joins TRBV19 to TRBJ2-6; possibly TRBD1 for D (5 bases). V lost 0 bases, J lost 0 bases, and 12 bases lay in between. This CDR3 is built from 18 residues. Germline V gene sequence: CDR1 LNHDA, CDR2 SQIVND (reference sequence). The CDR3 DNA reads as TGTGCCAGTAGTATAGAAAGGGGCCCCTCCTCTGGGGCCAACGTCCTGACTTTC. Protein product: CASSIERGPSSGANVLTF.

V and J are TRBV2 and TRBJ1-5; 9 bases are shared with TRBD1. Germline CDR1 is SNHLY and CDR2 is FYNNEI. The V gene end was trimmed by 6 bases and the J gene end by 4 bases; junction bases not matched to a gene: 7. This CDR3 contains 15 residues. The CDR3 DNA reads as TGTGCCAGCAGCATACCCGGACAGGGGAATCAGCCCCAGCATTTT. It is translated as CASSIPGQGNQPQHF.

The table lists this clone with a count of one. This sequence joins TRBV19 and TRBJ1-1; 7 nucleotides match TRBD1. Germline V CDR1 and CDR2: LNHDA, SQIVND (reference sequence). Trimming removed 11 bases from V and 2 bases from J; junction bases left unmatched: 5. This CDR3 has 12 amino acids. The CDR3 nucleotides are TGTGCCTGCCGACAGGGTAACACTGAAGCTTTCTTT. It translates to CACRQGNTEAFF.

The sample holds one count of this clone. V gene TRBV5-1 combines with J gene TRBJ1-2, with a possible D match to TRBD1 (6 bases). This CDR3 is 13 amino acids long. From germline, CDR1 is SGHRS and CDR2 YFSETQ. With 2 bases removed from V and 5 bases from J, the gap between germline ends came to 10 bases. The CDR3 DNA reads as TGCGCCAGCAGCTTCCCGGACAGATATGGCTACACCTTC. This translates into CASSFPDRYGYTF.

The genes are TRBV6-1 and TRBJ1-4; D is unresolved. Germline V gene lookup returns CDR1 MNHNS and CDR2 SASEGT. The CDR3 is made up of 13 amino acids. Trimming removed 4 bases at V and 3 bases at J, with 6 bases between. In DNA form, the CDR3 reads TGTGCCAGCAGTGCTGTTCCTAATGAAAAACTGTTTTTT. Amino acid sequence: CASSAVPNEKLFF.

This clone occurred a few times. The J gene is TRBJ1-2, the V gene TRBV28; D unclear. The V end lost 5 bases, the J end lost 8 bases, and 12 bases lay between the germline ends. The CDR3 sequence is 12 residues long. The V gene's germline CDR1 is MDHEN and CDR2 SYDVKM. The CDR3 spells CASSTGVRGYTF. The CDR3 DNA reads as TGTGCCAGCAGTACCGGGGTTCGCGGCTACACCTTC.

V is TRBV19 and J is TRBJ1-5; no clear D gene. The CDR3 consists of 17 residues. V shed 2 bases and J shed 2 bases, with 16 bases lying between them. Germline V gives CDR1 LNHDA, CDR2 SQIVND (reference sequence). CDR3 amino acids: CASSIRGRPSGNQPQHF. The CDR3 DNA reads TGTGCCAGTAGTATACGTGGGAGGCCCTCGGGCAATCAGCCCCAGCATTTT.

The chain has TRBV27 and TRBJ1-1; perhaps TRBD1 as D (5 bases). Trimming removed 3 bases from V and 5 bases from J, with 10 bases in between. CDR3 length: 13 residues. From germline, CDR1 is MNHEY and CDR2 SMNVEV (reference sequence). CDR3 loop: CASSFGGITEAFF. CDR3 nucleotides: TGTGCCAGCAGTTTCGGGGGGATTACTGAAGCTTTCTTT.

This clone occurred once. The V and J genes are TRBV27 and TRBJ2-1, with a tentative D call TRBD2 (6 bases). CDR3 length: 14 residues. Per the germline V gene, CDR1 is MNHEY and CDR2 is SMNVEV (reference sequence). Trimming took off 7 bases at V and 8 bases at J, with 18 bases between the two ends. The CDR3 region is CASTHPGGLDEQFF. In DNA, the CDR3 is TGTGCCAGCACCCATCCTGGGGGGTTAGATGAGCAGTTCTTC.

This chain links TRBV7-6 with TRBJ2-5, with D possibly TRBD2 on 6 matching bases. Germline CDR1 reads SGHVS; CDR2 reads FNYEAQ. The length of the CDR3 is 16 residues. Trimming removed 5 bases from V and 5 bases from J, with 21 bases in between. CDR3 nucleotide sequence: TGTGCCAGCAGCGCGCTCCGGAGAAGTGGGGGGGAGACCCAGTACTTC. Translating gives CASSALRRSGGETQYF.

The genes are TRBV5-1 and TRBJ2-3; D perhaps matches TRBD1 (6 bases). CDR3 size: 14 residues. The V end lost 3 bases, the J end lost 10 bases, and 18 bases lay between the germline ends. CDR1 and CDR2 from the germline V gene are SGHRS and YFSETQ. The CDR3 bases are TGCGCCAGCAGCTCCGGTCTGGCAGGGGATGCGCAGTATTTT. Translation gives CASSSGLAGDAQYF.

V and J are TRBV28 and TRBJ1-5, with a tentative D call TRBD1 (6 bases). The CDR3 covers 13 residues. V was pared by 7 bases and J by 4 bases, with 11 bases between. The germline V gene has CDR1 MDHEN and CDR2 SYDVKM. The CDR3: CASKIQGNQPQHF. CDR3 sequence (DNA): TGTGCCAGCAAAATACAGGGTAATCAGCCCCAGCATTTT.

The gene calls are TRBV4-1 and TRBJ2-7; 16 bases map to TRBD2. The CDR3 covers 17 residues. CDR1 MGHRA and CDR2 YSYEKL come from the germline V gene. With V trimmed by 0 bases and J by 7 bases, 6 bases remained unmatched. The CDR3 reads CASSQEGLAGGPGEQYF. The CDR3 coding sequence is TGCGCCAGCAGCCAAGAGGGACTAGCGGGAGGGCCTGGGGAGCAGTACTTC.

The CDR3 DNA is TGCGCCAGCAGCCAAGACTGGGCCAGCTCCTACGAGCAGTACTTC. The encoded protein is CASSQDWASSYEQYF. The chain uses TRBV4-3 and TRBJ2-7; D is undetermined. The V end was cut by 0 bases, the J end by 0 bases, with 9 bases between. Germline-derived CDR1 and CDR2 are LGHNA and YSLEER. The CDR3 loop spans 15 amino acids.

The rearrangement links TRBV7-2 to TRBJ2-7; 8 nucleotides agree with TRBD1. The trim removed 5 bases at V and 7 bases at J, leaving 13 bases unmatched. The CDR3 is made up of 15 amino acids. From germline, CDR1 is SGHTA and CDR2 FQGNSA. The CDR3 spells CASSPRTGFEFEQYF. The CDR3 DNA follows: TGTGCCAGCAGCCCCCGGACAGGGTTTGAGTTTGAGCAGTACTTC.

V gene TRBV21-1 combines with J gene TRBJ1-2; the tabulated D call, TRBD1, remains unverified against the DNA. TRBV21-1 is shown as a pseudogene. This CDR3 is 14 amino acids long. The CDR3 nucleotides are TGTGCCAGCACACCGACAGGGACCTTTTATGGCTACACCTTC. It specifies CASTPTGTFYGYTF.

The DNA for the CDR3 is TGCAGCGTTGGGGCAGGGGGCTTGGCGGTGTACAATGAGCAGTTCTTC. It is translated as CSVGAGGLAVYNEQFF. The chain combines TRBV29-1 with TRBJ2-1, with 8 bases aligning to TRBD1. The CDR3 consists of 16 residues. Unmatched junction bases numbered 12, after V lost 4 bases and J lost 4 bases. The germline V gene has CDR1 SQVTM and CDR2 ANQGSEA.

This clone appeared a single time. The genes are TRBV5-1 and TRBJ2-5; 8 nucleotides match TRBD1. The germline gives CDR1 SGHRS, CDR2 YFSETQ. Trimming at V came to 5 bases and at J to 2 bases, leaving 5 bases not matched to a gene. The length of the CDR3 is 14 residues. The CDR3 DNA sequence: TGCGCCAGCAGTCATAGGACAGGGCAAGAGACCCAGTACTTC. Translation gives CASSHRTGQETQYF.

In its sample, this clone was seen once. The CDR3 loop is CASSLEANSYNEQFF. CDR3 sequence (DNA): TGTGCCAGCAGTTTAGAGGCGAACTCCTACAATGAGCAGTTCTTC. V is TRBV27 and J is TRBJ2-1; D gene ambiguous. Germline assignment: CDR1 MNHEY and CDR2 SMNVEV (reference sequence). The germline V and J ends were trimmed by 2 bases and 0 bases, with 8 bases remaining between them. The CDR3 spans 15 residues.